These T cell receptor beta chains were read from a single sample in a study of beta chain features in type 1 diabetes. TCRdb's table, derived via immunoSEQ multiplex PCR, lists solely in-frame clones and lacks some. In the table there are 450,000 to 550,000 clones, 25% to 35% of which are singletons. The source material was naive CD4+ T cells from blood. These receptors originate from a man between 18 and 29 years old in good health. The CDR3 runs from the conserved cysteine through the conserved F or W. A D gene is named only where the DNA matches it firmly. Clone size is stated in some rows and not others, as once, few, many or a class when expanded.

d_call,v_call,clone_size,j_call,cdr3_aa,cdr3_nt
NA,TRBV30,NA,TRBJ1-2,CAWSGSLAVYGYTF,TGTGCCTGGAGCGGTTCGCTAGCAGTCTATGGCTACACCTTC
TRBD1,TRBV30,NA,TRBJ2-7,CAWTTGGLNEQYF,TGTGCCTGGACGACAGGGGGGTTGAACGAGCAGTACTTC
TRBD1,TRBV30,few,TRBJ1-2,CAWRETGVSNYGYTF,TGTGCCTGGAGGGAGACAGGGGTATCTAACTATGGCTACACCTTC
NA,TRBV7-2,few,TRBJ2-7,CASSSLGPYEQYF,TGTGCCAGCAGCTCCCTAGGTCCCTACGAGCAGTACTTC
NA,TRBV15,few,TRBJ2-2,CATSRVGGTNTGELFF,TGTGCCACCAGCAGAGTTGGCGGGACGAACACCGGGGAGCTGTTTTTT
TRBD2,TRBV7-9,NA,TRBJ2-2,CASSSRLAGVANTGELFF,TGTGCCAGCAGCTCCCGACTAGCGGGAGTCGCGAACACCGGGGAGCTGTTTTTT
TRBD1,TRBV11-2,few,TRBJ1-3,CASSSTGGNTIYF,TGTGCCAGCAGCTCGACAGGGGGAAACACCATATATTTT
NA,TRBV11-2,NA,TRBJ2-2,CASSFSHSNTGELFF,TGTGCCAGCAGCTTTAGTCACTCGAACACCGGGGAGCTGTTTTTT
TRBD1,TRBV29-1,NA,TRBJ2-3,CSAAGQVADTQYF,TGCAGCGCTGCGGGACAGGTGGCAGATACGCAGTATTTT
TRBD1,TRBV7-9,NA,TRBJ2-7,CASSPWGQVPHEQYF,TGTGCCAGCAGCCCCTGGGGACAGGTCCCCCACGAGCAGTACTTC